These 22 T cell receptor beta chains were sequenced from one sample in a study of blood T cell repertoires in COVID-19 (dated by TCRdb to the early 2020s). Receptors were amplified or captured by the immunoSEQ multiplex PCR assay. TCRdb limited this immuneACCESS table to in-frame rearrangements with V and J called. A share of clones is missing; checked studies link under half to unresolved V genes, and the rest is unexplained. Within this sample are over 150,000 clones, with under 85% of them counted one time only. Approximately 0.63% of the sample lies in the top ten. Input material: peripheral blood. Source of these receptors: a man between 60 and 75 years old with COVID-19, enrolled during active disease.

DNA of the CDR3: TGTGCCAGCAGCCTGACTAGCGGGGGACCCTACGAGCAGTACTTC. Its translation is CASSLTSGGPYEQYF. The rearrangement joins TRBV7-2 to TRBJ2-7, with 12 bases identical to TRBD2. The CDR3 extends over 15 amino acids. J was trimmed by 2 bases and V by 5 bases; bases with no gene match: 4. Germline assignment: CDR1 SGHTA and CDR2 FQGNSA.

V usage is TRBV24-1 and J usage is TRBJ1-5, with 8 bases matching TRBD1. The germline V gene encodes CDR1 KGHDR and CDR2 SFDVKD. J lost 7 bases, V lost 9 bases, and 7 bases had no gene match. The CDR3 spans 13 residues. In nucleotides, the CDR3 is TGTGCCACCTCAGGACAGGGAGGACAGCCCCAGCATTTT. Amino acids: CATSGQGGQPQHF.

The CDR3 DNA sequence: TGCGCCAGCAGCCTCAGCGTGAGAATGAACACTGAAGCTTTCTTT. Amino acids: CASSLSVRMNTEAFF. The gene calls are TRBV4-1 and TRBJ1-1; D unclear. V lost 4 bases to trimming and J lost 0 bases, with 12 bases between them. Germline V gene data show CDR1 as MGHRA and CDR2 as YSYEKL. The CDR3 has 15 residues.

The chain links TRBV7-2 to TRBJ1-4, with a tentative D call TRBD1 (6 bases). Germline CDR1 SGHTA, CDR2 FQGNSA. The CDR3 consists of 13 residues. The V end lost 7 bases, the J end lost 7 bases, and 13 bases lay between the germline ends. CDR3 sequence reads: CASTIQGREKLFF. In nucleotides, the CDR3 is TGTGCCAGCACCATACAGGGTCGTGAAAAACTGTTTTTT. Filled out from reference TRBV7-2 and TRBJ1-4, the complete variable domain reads GAGVSQSPSNKVTEKGKDVELRCDPISGHTALYWYRQSLGQGLEFLIYFQGNSAPDKSGLPSDRFSAERTGGSVSTLTIQRTQQEDSAVYLCASTIQGREKLFFGSGTQLSVL.

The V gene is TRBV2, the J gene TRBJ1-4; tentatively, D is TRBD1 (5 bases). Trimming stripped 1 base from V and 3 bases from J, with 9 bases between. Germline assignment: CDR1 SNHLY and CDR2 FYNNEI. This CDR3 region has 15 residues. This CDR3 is CASSEVGLANEKLFF. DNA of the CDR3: TGTGCCAGCAGTGAAGTGGGACTGGCTAATGAAAAACTGTTTTTT.

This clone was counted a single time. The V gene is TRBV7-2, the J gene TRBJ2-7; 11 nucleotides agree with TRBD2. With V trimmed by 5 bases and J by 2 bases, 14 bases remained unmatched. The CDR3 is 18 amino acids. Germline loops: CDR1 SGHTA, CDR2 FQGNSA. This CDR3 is CASSLGTSGYQGAYEQYF. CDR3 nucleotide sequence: TGTGCCAGCAGCCTAGGGACTAGCGGCTACCAAGGGGCCTACGAGCAGTACTTC.

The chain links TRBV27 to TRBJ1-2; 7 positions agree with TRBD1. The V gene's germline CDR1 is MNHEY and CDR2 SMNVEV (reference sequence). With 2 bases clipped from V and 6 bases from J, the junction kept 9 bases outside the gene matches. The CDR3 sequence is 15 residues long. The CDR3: CASSLLTSGGNGYTF. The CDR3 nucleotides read TGTGCCAGCAGTTTACTAACCTCAGGGGGAAATGGCTACACCTTC.

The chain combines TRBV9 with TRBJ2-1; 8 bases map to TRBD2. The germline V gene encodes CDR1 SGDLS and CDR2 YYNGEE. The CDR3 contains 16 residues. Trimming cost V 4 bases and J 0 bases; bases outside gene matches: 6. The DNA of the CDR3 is TGTGCCAGCAGCCACACTAGCGGTAGCTCCTACAATGAGCAGTTCTTC. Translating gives CASSHTSGSSYNEQFF.

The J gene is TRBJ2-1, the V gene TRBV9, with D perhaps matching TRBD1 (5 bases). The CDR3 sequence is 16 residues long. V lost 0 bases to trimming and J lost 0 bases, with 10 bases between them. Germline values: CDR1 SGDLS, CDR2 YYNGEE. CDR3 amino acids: CASSVAGQGSYNEQFF. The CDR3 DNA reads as TGTGCCAGCAGCGTAGCCGGGCAGGGCTCCTACAATGAGCAGTTCTTC.

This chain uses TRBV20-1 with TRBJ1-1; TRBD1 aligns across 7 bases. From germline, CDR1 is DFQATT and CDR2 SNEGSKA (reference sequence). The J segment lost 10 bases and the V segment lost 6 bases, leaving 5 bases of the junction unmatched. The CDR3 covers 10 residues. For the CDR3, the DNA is TGCAGTGCCTCAGGGGGAACAGCTTTCTTT. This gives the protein CSASGGTAFF.

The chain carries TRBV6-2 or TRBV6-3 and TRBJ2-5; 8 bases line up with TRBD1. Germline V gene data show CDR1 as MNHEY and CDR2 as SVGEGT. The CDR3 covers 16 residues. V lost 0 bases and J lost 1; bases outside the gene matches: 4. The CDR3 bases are TGTGCCAGCAGTTACTCCGGGACAGGTCTCCAAGAGACCCAGTACTTC. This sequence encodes CASSYSGTGLQETQYF.

The CDR3 coding sequence is TGTGCCAGCAGCCAAGATGGGACAGGGAATTCACCCCTCCACTTT. Translating it yields CASSQDGTGNSPLHF. The J gene is TRBJ1-6, the V gene TRBV14; 9 bases match TRBD1. J was trimmed by 7 bases and V by 0 bases; bases with no gene match: 1. CDR3 length: 15 amino acids. Germline V gives CDR1 SGHDN, CDR2 FVKESK.

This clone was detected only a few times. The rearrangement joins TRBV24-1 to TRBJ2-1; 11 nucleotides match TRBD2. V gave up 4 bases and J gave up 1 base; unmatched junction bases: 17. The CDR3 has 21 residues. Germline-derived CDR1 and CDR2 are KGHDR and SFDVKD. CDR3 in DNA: TGTGCCACCAGTGACGCTTCTGGACTAGCGGGTAAAGGTTCGTCCTACAATGAGCAGTTCTTC. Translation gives CATSDASGLAGKGSSYNEQFF.

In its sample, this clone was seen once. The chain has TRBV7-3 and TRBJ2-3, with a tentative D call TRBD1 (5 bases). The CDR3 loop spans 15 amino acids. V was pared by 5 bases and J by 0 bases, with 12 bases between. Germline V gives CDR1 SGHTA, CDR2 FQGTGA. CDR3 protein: CASSRDRSSTDTQYF. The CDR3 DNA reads TGTGCCAGCAGCCGAGACAGAAGTAGCACAGATACGCAGTATTTT.

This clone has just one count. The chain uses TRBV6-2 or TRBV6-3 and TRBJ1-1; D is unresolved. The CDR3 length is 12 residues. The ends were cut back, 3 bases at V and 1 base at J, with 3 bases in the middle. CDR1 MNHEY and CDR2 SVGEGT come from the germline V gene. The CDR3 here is CASSYRNTEAFF. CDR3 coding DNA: TGTGCCAGCAGTTATAGGAACACTGAAGCTTTCTTT.

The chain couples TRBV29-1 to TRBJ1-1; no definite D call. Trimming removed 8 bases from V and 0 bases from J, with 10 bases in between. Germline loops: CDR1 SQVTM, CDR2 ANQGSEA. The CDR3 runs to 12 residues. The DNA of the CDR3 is TGCAGCACGATAGTAGTGAACACTGAAGCTTTCTTT. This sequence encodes CSTIVVNTEAFF.

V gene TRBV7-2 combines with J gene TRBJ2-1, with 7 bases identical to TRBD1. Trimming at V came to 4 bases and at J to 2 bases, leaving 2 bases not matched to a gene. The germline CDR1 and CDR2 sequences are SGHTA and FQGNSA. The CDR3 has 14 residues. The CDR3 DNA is TGTGCCAGCAGCTGGGACAGCCCCTACAATGAGCAGTTCTTC. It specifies CASSWDSPYNEQFF.

CDR3 in amino acids: CASSYRETSTEAFF. CDR3 nucleotide sequence: TGTGCCAGCAGTTACAGGGAGACTTCCACTGAAGCTTTCTTT. The J gene is TRBJ1-1, the V gene TRBV6-5; D uncertain. The V gene lost 2 bases and the J gene lost 4 bases, with 11 bases spanning the gap. Germline V lookup: CDR1 MNHEY, CDR2 SVGAGI. The CDR3 is 14 residues long.

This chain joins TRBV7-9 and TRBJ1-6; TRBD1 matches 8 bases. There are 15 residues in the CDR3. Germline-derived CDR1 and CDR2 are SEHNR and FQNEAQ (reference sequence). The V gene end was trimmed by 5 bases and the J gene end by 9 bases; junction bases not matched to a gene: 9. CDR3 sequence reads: CASSQYRGVGSPLHF. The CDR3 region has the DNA TGTGCCAGCAGCCAATACAGGGGGGTTGGTTCACCCCTCCACTTT.

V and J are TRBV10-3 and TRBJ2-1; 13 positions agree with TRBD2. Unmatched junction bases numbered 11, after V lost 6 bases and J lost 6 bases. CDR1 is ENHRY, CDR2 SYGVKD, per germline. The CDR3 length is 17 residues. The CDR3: CAISPGLAGASSNEQFF. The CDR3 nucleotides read TGTGCCATCAGCCCCGGACTAGCGGGAGCGAGTAGCAATGAGCAGTTCTTC.

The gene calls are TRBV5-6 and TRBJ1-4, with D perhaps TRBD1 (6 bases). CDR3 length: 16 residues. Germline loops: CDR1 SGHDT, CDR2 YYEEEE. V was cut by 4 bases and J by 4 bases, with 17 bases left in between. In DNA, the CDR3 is TGTGCCAGCAGCAGAGGGGGTGGTCAGGTTAATGAAAAACTGTTTTTT. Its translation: CASSRGGGQVNEKLFF.

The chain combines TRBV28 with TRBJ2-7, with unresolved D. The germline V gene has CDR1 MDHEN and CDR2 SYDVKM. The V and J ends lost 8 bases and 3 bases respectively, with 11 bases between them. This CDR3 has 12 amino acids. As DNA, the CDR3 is TGTGCCAGCCTAGATCAACACTACGAGCAGTACTTC. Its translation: CASLDQHYEQYF.